This T cell receptor (beta chain) was obtained from a study of regulatory dendritic cells for organ transplantation. Trimming left V 0 bases short and J 5 bases short, with 15 bases between. The CDR3 is 16 amino acids. The germline V gene encodes CDR1 LGHNA and CDR2 YSLEER. CFSE-labeled sorted T cells met regulatory or mature dendritic cells for four to five days. Profiling relied on immunoSEQ multiplex PCR, and the TCRdb table lists in-frame clones only, not all of them. Here the sample spans over 10,000 clones, about 90% being singletons. In the case of this clone: The antigen is undetermined.

This receptor was taken from a human donor in good health. The rearrangement joins TRBV4-3 to TRBJ2-3; the D call may be TRBD1 or TRBD2 (5 bases each). Sequencing was carried out using naive CD8+ T cells from blood cultured with regulatory dendritic cells. Subset specified: CD45RA+ naive T cells. The DNA for the CDR3 is TGCGCCAGCAGCCAAGAGGATGAGGGGATGGGAGATACGCAGTATTTT. As protein: CASSQEDEGMGDTQYF.